These 10 T cell receptor beta chains share one sample of origin, sequenced in a study of shared clonotypes between healthy human individuals. Sequenced by immunoSEQ multiplex PCR; TCRdb stores in-frame clones only, minus some. This repertoire shows roughly 2 million clones, 85% to 95% found once; its top ten account for 0.13%. Sequenced input: naive CD4+ T cells sorted from blood. Described subset: CD45RA+ positively selected. The receptors were gathered from a man between 18 and 35 years old in good health.

The chain uses TRBV19 and TRBJ1-6; D call uncertain. Trimming shortened V by 7 bases and J by 7 bases, and 11 bases separated the two germline ends. The CDR3 loop spans 13 amino acids. Germline V gene lookup returns CDR1 LNHDA and CDR2 SQIVND (reference sequence). This chain's CDR3 is CASTDGFNSPLHF. CDR3 sequence (DNA): TGTGCCAGTACCGACGGATTCAATTCACCCCTCCACTTT.

The V gene is TRBV5-3, the J gene TRBJ1-6; D gene uncertain. TRBV5-3 is assigned to the ORF class and has an uncertain function. Trimming took off 0 bases at V and 7 bases at J, with 17 bases between the two ends. The CDR3 runs 17 residues. The CDR3 spells CARSLVVWPPGNSPLHF. In DNA, the CDR3 is TGTGCCAGAAGCTTGGTAGTATGGCCCCCCGGGAATTCACCCCTCCACTTT.

CDR3 residues: CASSLAPWASGRYNEQFF. DNA of the CDR3: TGTGCCAGCAGCTTAGCGCCTTGGGCTAGCGGGAGGTATAATGAGCAGTTCTTC. This chain joins TRBV7-8 and TRBJ2-1; 11 nucleotides agree with TRBD2. The germline V gene encodes CDR1 SGHVS and CDR2 FQNEAQ. The CDR3 contains 18 residues. Trimming cost V 0 bases and J 7 bases; bases outside gene matches: 11.

The V gene is TRBV29-1, the J gene TRBJ2-7; possibly TRBD1 or TRBD2 for D (5 bases each). From germline, CDR1 is SQVTM and CDR2 ANQGSEA. The CDR3 contains 16 residues. V was shortened by 4 bases and J by 3 bases, with 22 bases between the two germline ends. CDR3 residues: CSVAPRLAGYYYEQYF. In DNA form, the CDR3 reads TGCAGCGTTGCCCCCCGGCTAGCAGGGTACTACTACGAGCAGTACTTC.

This clone appeared once. The V call is TRBV18, the J call TRBJ2-1, with TRBD2 identical over 9 bases. This CDR3 contains 15 residues. The V segment lost 1 base and the J segment 6 bases; nucleotides outside the gene matches: 4. Germline V lookup: CDR1 KGHSH, CDR2 LQKENI. CDR3 residues: CASSPQREVGNEQFF. CDR3 in DNA: TGTGCCAGCTCACCACAGCGGGAGGTTGGCAATGAGCAGTTCTTC.

The chain uses TRBV30 and TRBJ2-1; 7 positions match TRBD2. V trimming: 5 bases; J trimming: 4 bases; junction bases outside the gene matches: 5. Germline V gives CDR1 GTSNPN, CDR2 SVGIG (reference sequence). The CDR3 consists of 13 residues. The CDR3 here is CAWVSGIYNEQFF. As DNA, the CDR3 is TGTGCCTGGGTGAGCGGGATTTACAATGAGCAGTTCTTC. Drawing the rest from reference TRBV30 and TRBJ2-1, the complete variable domain is SQTIHQWPATLVQPVGSPLSLECTVEGTSNPNLYWYRQAAGRGLQLLFYSVGIGQISSEVPQNLSASRPQDRQFILSSKKLLLSDSGFYLCAWVSGIYNEQFFGPGTRLTVL.

The gene calls are TRBV7-2 and TRBJ2-7; tentative D call: TRBD2 (5 bases). The CDR3 sequence is 17 residues long. Trimming removed 5 bases at V and 2 bases at J, with 22 bases between. CDR1 is SGHTA and CDR2 is FQGNSA in the germline V gene. The DNA of the CDR3 is TGTGCCAGCAGCACCCACCGTGGGCTAGCTGGGCCCTACGAGCAGTACTTC. Residues: CASSTHRGLAGPYEQYF.

The rearrangement joins TRBV2 to TRBJ1-2; D possibly corresponds to TRBD1 (5 bases). Germline-derived CDR1 and CDR2 are SNHLY and FYNNEI. V was clipped by 7 bases and J by 6 bases, with 15 bases between them. This CDR3 spans 13 amino acids. CDR3 loop: CASKMGRLDGYTF. CDR3 sequence (DNA): TGTGCCAGCAAGATGGGGCGGCTGGATGGCTACACCTTC.

The gene calls are TRBV6-1 and TRBJ2-2; 8 bases agree with TRBD2. CDR1 is MNHNS and CDR2 is SASEGT in the germline V gene. The V gene end was trimmed by 3 bases and the J gene end by 4 bases; junction bases not matched to a gene: 4. This CDR3 has 15 amino acids. The CDR3 spells CASSDQAGVTGELFF. In DNA form, the CDR3 reads TGTGCCAGCAGTGATCAAGCGGGAGTCACCGGGGAGCTGTTTTTT.

This clone was counted between two and nine times. The chain has TRBV30 and TRBJ1-1, with D uncertain. Looked up from germline, CDR1 is GTSNPN and CDR2 is SVGIG (reference sequence). Trimming pared 0 bases from V and 7 bases from J, leaving 6 bases between. The CDR3 spans 11 residues. DNA of the CDR3: TGTGCCTGGAGTGTTCCCCATGAAGCTTTCTTT. Translated, it gives CAWSVPHEAFF.